This T cell receptor (beta chain) appears in the sequencing data of a study of blood T cell repertoires in COVID-19. Looking at the study overall: The samples span acute and convalescent COVID-19 from the United States, Italy and Spain.

V lost 1 base to trimming and J lost 6 bases; unmatched junction nucleotides: 6. Germline V CDR1 and CDR2: SGHTA, FQGNSA. The CDR3 length is 16 residues. Measured with immunoSEQ multiplex PCR; TCRdb has only the in-frame clones, and not every one. The data show 350,000 to 400,000 clones, 87% seen once. Across about 22 US areas, participants ranged in age from about 18 to 100 years. Cohort 3 donors were reported recovered after two negative PCRs, clearance, or symptom resolution. The chain joins TRBV7-2 to TRBJ1-4, with 9 bases lining up with TRBD1. The specimen sequenced was PBMCs or T cells enriched from blood (not recorded which). This TCR derives from a woman in her thirties who had recovered from COVID-19. CDR3 DNA: TGTGCCAGCAGCTTAGTGGGACAGGGAGGCCATGAAAAACTGTTTTTT. It encodes CASSLVGQGGHEKLFF.